Each of the 10 T cell receptor beta chains below was sequenced from the same sample in a study of cytomegalovirus exposure and HLA in healthy donors. Generated by immunoSEQ multiplex PCR, the TCRdb table keeps only in-frame clones and is missing some. The data show roughly 130,000 clones, about 90% seen once. The sample comprised PBMCs. Receptors originate from a man aged 25 to 40 in good health and CMV-seronegative.

This rearrangement joins TRBV29-1 to TRBJ2-2, with 9 nucleotides matching TRBD2. The CDR3 sequence is 15 residues long. In germline, CDR1 is SQVTM, CDR2 ANQGSEA. Unmatched junction bases numbered 11, after V lost 5 bases and J lost 7 bases. In nucleotides, the CDR3 is TGCAGCGTTCGGGTGGTTGCGGGAGGGTTCGGGGAGCTGTTTTTT. Its translation is CSVRVVAGGFGELFF.

The gene calls are TRBV9 and TRBJ2-1, with 10 bases matching TRBD1. Germline V gives CDR1 SGDLS, CDR2 YYNGEE. J lost 9 bases, V lost 4 bases, and 13 bases had no gene match. CDR3 size: 16 residues. The CDR3: CASSPQRGTGAAEQFF. CDR3 coding DNA: TGTGCCAGCAGCCCCCAAAGAGGGACAGGGGCGGCTGAGCAGTTCTTC.

The CDR3 spells CASSRGDRGRGPQHF. The DNA for the CDR3 is TGTGCCAGCAGCCGCGGAGACAGGGGGCGAGGGCCCCAGCATTTT. The chain combines TRBV5-6 with TRBJ1-5, with 10 positions matching TRBD1. Per the germline V gene, CDR1 is SGHDT and CDR2 is YYEEEE. Trimming took 4 bases from V and 9 from J; bases not matched to a gene: 10. The CDR3 runs to 15 residues.

This clone was seen a single time. This chain connects TRBV30 to TRBJ1-3; unclear D gene. Trimming cost V 5 bases and J 0 bases, with 14 bases left between them. The CDR3 sequence is 15 residues long. The germline CDR1 and CDR2 sequences are GTSNPN and SVGIG (reference sequence). The CDR3 is CAWGGSLSSGNTIYF. CDR3 in DNA: TGTGCCTGGGGTGGGAGTCTAAGCTCTGGAAACACCATATATTTT.

This chain links TRBV15 with TRBJ1-2; 7 bases are shared with TRBD1. V lost 9 bases and J lost 0; bases outside the gene matches: 10. Germline V lookup: CDR1 LNHNV, CDR2 YYDKDF (reference sequence). The CDR3 contains 15 residues. CDR3 protein: CATGTGADANYGYTF. CDR3 sequence (DNA): TGTGCCACGGGAACAGGGGCTGACGCTAACTATGGCTACACCTTC.

V usage is TRBV9 and J usage is TRBJ2-7, with D perhaps TRBD2 (6 bases). V was cut by 4 bases and J by 5 bases, with 16 bases left in between. The CDR3 spans 14 residues. Germline V lookup: CDR1 SGDLS, CDR2 YYNGEE. This CDR3 is CASSQNPGVDEQYF. CDR3 coding DNA: TGTGCCAGCAGCCAAAATCCGGGGGTCGACGAGCAGTACTTC.

The gene calls are TRBV5-4 and TRBJ1-2; TRBD1 might be the D (5 bases). V lost 0 bases and J 1 base, leaving 16 bases between the germline ends. The CDR3 has 17 amino acids. CDR1 SGHNT and CDR2 YYREEE come from the germline V gene (reference sequence). CDR3: CASSLAEGQRYNYGYTF. CDR3 DNA sequence: TGTGCCAGCAGCTTGGCGGAGGGGCAGCGGTATAACTATGGCTACACCTTC.

This rearrangement joins TRBV9 to TRBJ2-1, with 10 positions matching TRBD1. Germline assignment: CDR1 SGDLS and CDR2 YYNGEE. The CDR3 covers 15 residues. J was trimmed by 8 bases and V by 0 bases; bases with no gene match: 5. CDR3 sequence (DNA): TGTGCCAGCAGCGTAGCGGGACAGGGGACCCATGAGCAGTTCTTC. The encoded protein is CASSVAGQGTHEQFF.

J is TRBJ1-1 and V is TRBV5-1; possibly TRBD1 for D (6 bases). From germline, CDR1 is SGHRS and CDR2 YFSETQ. This CDR3 region has 16 residues. V was pared by 3 bases and J by 2 bases, with 17 bases between. CDR3 loop: CASSSATGEPNTEAFF. The CDR3 coding sequence is TGCGCCAGCAGCTCCGCGACAGGAGAACCCAACACTGAAGCTTTCTTT.

The rearrangement uses TRBV7-9 and TRBJ1-1; no reliable D call. Trimming shortened V by 1 base and J by 1 base, and 16 bases separated the two germline ends. From germline, CDR1 is SEHNR and CDR2 FQNEAQ (reference sequence). The CDR3 consists of 17 residues. In DNA form, the CDR3 reads TGTGCCAGCAGCTTAGGTCTGGGCTTTCCAGGGAACACTGAAGCTTTCTTT. Its protein is CASSLGLGFPGNTEAFF.